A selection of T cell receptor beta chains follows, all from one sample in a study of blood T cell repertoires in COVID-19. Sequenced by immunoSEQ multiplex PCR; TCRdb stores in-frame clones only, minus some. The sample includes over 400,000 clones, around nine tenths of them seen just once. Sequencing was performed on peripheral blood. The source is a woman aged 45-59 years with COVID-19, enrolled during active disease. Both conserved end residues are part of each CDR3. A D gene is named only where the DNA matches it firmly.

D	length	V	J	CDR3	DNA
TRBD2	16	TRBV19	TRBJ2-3	CASSTRGTSGGDTQYF	TGTGCCAGTAGTACAAGAGGGACTAGCGGGGGAGATACGCAGTATTTT
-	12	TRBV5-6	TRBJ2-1	CASSLSDNEQFF	TGTGCCAGCAGCTTGAGCGACAATGAGCAGTTCTTC
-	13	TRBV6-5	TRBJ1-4	CASATVYNEKLFF	TGTGCCAGCGCGACAGTCTATAATGAAAAACTGTTTTTT
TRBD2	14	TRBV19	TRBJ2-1	CASSFGGDYNEQFF	TGTGCCAGTAGCTTCGGGGGGGACTACAATGAGCAGTTCTTC
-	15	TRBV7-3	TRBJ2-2	CASSLQGRTTGELFF	TGTGCCAGCAGCTTACAGGGCAGAACCACCGGGGAGCTGTTTTTT
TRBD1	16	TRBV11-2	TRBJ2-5	CASSLAPGQGQETQYF	TGTGCCAGCAGCTTAGCGCCGGGACAGGGGCAAGAGACCCAGTACTTC
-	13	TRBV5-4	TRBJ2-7	CASSPMRGDEQYF	TGTGCCAGCAGCCCTATGCGCGGGGACGAGCAGTACTTC
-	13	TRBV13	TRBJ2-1	CASSSYRGDEQFF	TGTGCCAGCAGCTCATATCGAGGCGATGAGCAGTTCTTC
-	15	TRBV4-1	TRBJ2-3	CASSAHSGQGDTQYF	TGCGCCAGCAGCGCCCATAGCGGCCAGGGAGATACGCAGTATTTT
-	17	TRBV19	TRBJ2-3	CASSPRGFVPSTDTQYF	TGTGCCAGTAGTCCGAGAGGGTTTGTTCCTAGCACAGATACGCAGTATTTT
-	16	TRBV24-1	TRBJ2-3	CATSDLQFAGTDTQYF	TGTGCCACCAGTGATTTGCAATTCGCGGGGACCGATACGCAGTATTTT
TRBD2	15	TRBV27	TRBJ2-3	CASSRTSGGTDTQYF	TGTGCCAGCAGTAGGACTAGCGGCGGCACAGATACGCAGTATTTT
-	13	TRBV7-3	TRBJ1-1	CASSLMGAGEAFF	TGTGCCAGCAGCTTAATGGGGGCTGGGGAAGCTTTCTTT
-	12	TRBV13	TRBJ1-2	CASSSRGGGYTF	TGTGCCAGCAGCTCCAGGGGCGGGGGCTACACCTTC
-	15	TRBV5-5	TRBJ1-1	CASSLTQGMNTEAFF	TGTGCCAGCAGCTTGACTCAGGGGATGAACACTGAAGCTTTCTTT
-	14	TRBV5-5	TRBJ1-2	CASSLASDTGGYTF	TGTGCCAGCAGCTTGGCCTCTGATACAGGGGGCTACACCTTC
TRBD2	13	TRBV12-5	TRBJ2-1	CASGFFLAGEQFF	TGTGCTAGTGGTTTCTTTCTAGCGGGGGAGCAGTTCTTC